The sequence of this T cell receptor (beta chain) was determined in a study of blood T cell repertoires in COVID-19. Study details: Samples of COVID-19 (acute and convalescent) were obtained from the United States, Italy and Spain. Sources were T cells, B-cell-depleted T cells, or PBMCs; the material itself was cDNA or gDNA.

Per the original methods: The assay estimated nucleated cells by amplifying reference gene primers. Libraries were prepared by immunoSEQ multiplex PCR; TCRdb keeps only in-frame clonotypes and omits some of them. V and J calls and clone size are those listed in that table; D and trimming were worked out from the DNA. The data show 140,000 or so clones, roughly three quarters seen once. The clonotype was recovered from a man between 45 and 60 years old with active or convalescent COVID-19. Sequences were obtained from peripheral blood.

The CDR3 loop is CASSLAMTGGNSGNTIYF. DNA for the CDR3: TGCGCCAGCAGCTTGGCGATGACAGGGGGGAACTCTGGAAACACCATATATTTT. The chain links TRBV5-1 to TRBJ1-3; TRBD1 aligns across 9 bases. V lost 0 bases to trimming and J lost 0 bases; unmatched junction nucleotides: 7. The CDR3 length is 18 residues. Germline-derived CDR1 and CDR2 are SGHRS and YFSETQ.